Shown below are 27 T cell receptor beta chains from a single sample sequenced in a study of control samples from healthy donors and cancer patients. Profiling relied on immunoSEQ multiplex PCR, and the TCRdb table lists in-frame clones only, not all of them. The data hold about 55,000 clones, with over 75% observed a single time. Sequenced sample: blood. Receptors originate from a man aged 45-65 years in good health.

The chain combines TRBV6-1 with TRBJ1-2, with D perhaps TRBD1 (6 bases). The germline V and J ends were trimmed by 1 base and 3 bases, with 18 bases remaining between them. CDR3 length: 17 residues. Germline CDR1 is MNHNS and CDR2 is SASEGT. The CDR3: CASSEGTVPSVYYGYTF. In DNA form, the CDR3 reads TGTGCCAGCAGTGAAGGGACAGTTCCCAGTGTCTACTATGGCTACACCTTC.

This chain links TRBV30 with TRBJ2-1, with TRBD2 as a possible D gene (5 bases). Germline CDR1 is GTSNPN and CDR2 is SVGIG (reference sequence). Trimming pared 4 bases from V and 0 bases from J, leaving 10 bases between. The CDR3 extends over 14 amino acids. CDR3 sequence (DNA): TGTGCCTGGACCAGCGGTAGCTCCTACAATGAGCAGTTCTTC. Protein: CAWTSGSSYNEQFF.

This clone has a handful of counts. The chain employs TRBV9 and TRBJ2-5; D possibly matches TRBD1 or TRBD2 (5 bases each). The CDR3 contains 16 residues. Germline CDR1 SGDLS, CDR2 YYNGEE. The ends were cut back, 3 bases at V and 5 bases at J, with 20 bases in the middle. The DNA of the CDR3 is TGTGCCAGCAGCGCGACCGGGACGCCCGCCCTGGAGACCCAGTACTTC. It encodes CASSATGTPALETQYF.

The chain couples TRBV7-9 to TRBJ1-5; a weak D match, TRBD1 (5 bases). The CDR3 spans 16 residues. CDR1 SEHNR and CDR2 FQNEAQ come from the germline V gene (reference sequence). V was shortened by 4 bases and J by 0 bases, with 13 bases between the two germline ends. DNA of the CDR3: TGTGCCAGCAGCTCCGGGACTGCGTCTAGCAATCAGCCCCAGCATTTT. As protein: CASSSGTASSNQPQHF.

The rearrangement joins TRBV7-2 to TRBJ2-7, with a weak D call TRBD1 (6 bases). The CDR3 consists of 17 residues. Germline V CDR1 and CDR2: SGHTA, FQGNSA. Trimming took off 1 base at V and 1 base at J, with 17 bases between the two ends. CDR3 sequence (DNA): TGTGCCAGCAGCTTAGGATTCGACAGGCTAGCATCCTACGAGCAGTACTTC. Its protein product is CASSLGFDRLASYEQYF.

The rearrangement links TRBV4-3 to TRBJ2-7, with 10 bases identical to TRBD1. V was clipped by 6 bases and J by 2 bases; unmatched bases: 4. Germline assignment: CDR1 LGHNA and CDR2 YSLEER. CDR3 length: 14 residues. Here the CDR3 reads CASRPGTGAYEQYF. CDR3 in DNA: TGCGCCAGCAGGCCCGGGACAGGGGCCTACGAGCAGTACTTC.

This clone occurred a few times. The CDR3 is CASCQGAGELFF. The CDR3 DNA follows: TGTGCCAGCTGCCAGGGGGCCGGGGAGCTGTTTTTT. This rearrangement joins TRBV11-3 to TRBJ2-2; 7 bases map to TRBD1. J was trimmed by 6 bases and V by 8 bases; bases with no gene match: 3. Per germline, CDR1 SGHNT and CDR2 YENEEA. This CDR3 has 12 residues.

Here the CDR3 reads CASSLGSSYEQYF. The CDR3 DNA is TGTGCCAGCAGCCTAGGAAGCTCCTACGAGCAGTACTTC. The chain links TRBV2 to TRBJ2-7; the D is unclear. The V end lost 6 bases, the J end lost 0 bases, and 9 bases lay between the germline ends. This CDR3 has 13 residues. Germline-derived CDR1 and CDR2 are SNHLY and FYNNEI.

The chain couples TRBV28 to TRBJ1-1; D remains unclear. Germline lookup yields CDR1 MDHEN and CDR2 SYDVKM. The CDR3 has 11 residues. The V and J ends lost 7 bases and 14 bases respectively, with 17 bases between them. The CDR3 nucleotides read TGTGCCAGCATCCTTGGACGGGTTACCTTCTTT. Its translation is CASILGRVTFF.

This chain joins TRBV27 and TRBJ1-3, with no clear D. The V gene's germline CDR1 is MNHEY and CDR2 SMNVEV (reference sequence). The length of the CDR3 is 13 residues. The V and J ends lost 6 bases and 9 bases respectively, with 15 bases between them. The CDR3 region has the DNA TGTGCCAGCAGCCCCTCCGCAGGTTCCACCATATATTTT. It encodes CASSPSAGSTIYF.

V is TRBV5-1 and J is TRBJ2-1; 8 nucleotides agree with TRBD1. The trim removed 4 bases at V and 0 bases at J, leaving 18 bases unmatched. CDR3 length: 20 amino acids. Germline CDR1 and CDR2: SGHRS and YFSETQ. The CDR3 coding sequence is TGCGCCAGCAGCGGCGGACAGGGCGGATCGGGCCAAGGCTCCTACAATGAGCAGTTCTTC. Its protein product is CASSGGQGGSGQGSYNEQFF.

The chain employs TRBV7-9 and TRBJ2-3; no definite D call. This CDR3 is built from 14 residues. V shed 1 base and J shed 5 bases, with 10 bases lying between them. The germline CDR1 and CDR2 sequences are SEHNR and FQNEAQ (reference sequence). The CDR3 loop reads CASSLVTSRDTQYF. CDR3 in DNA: TGTGCCAGCAGCTTAGTTACGTCCCGAGATACGCAGTATTTT.

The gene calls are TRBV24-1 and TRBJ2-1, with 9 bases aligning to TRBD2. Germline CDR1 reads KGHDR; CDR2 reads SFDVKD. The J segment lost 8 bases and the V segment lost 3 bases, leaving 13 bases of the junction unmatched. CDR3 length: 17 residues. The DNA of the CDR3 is TGTGCCACCAGTGATCCCCCCGGACTAGCGAACGTCGATGAGCAGTTCTTC. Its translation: CATSDPPGLANVDEQFF.

Written as DNA, the CDR3 is TGTGCCTGGGATCTGGGACTAGCGGGAAGGGCAGATACGCAGTATTTT. Translating it yields CAWDLGLAGRADTQYF. The chain uses TRBV30 and TRBJ2-3; TRBD2 matches 13 bases. The trim removed 5 bases at V and 4 bases at J, leaving 9 bases unmatched. CDR3 length: 16 amino acids. Looked up from germline, CDR1 is GTSNPN and CDR2 is SVGIG (reference sequence).

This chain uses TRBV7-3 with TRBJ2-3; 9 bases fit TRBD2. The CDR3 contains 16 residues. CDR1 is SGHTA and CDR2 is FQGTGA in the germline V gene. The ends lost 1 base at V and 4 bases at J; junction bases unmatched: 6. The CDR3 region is CASSLSGSGSADTQYF. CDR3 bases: TGTGCCAGCAGCTTAAGTGGTAGCGGGAGCGCAGATACGCAGTATTTT.

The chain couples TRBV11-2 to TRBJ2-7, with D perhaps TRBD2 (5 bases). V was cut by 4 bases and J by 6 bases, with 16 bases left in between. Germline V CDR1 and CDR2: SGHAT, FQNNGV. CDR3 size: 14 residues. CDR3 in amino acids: CASSSGLGGTEQYF. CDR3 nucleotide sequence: TGTGCCAGCAGCTCTGGACTGGGCGGAACCGAGCAGTACTTC.

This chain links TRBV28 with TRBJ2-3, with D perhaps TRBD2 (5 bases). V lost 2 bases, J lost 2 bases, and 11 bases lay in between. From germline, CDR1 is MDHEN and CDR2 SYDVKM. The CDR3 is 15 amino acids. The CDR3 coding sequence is TGTGCCAGCAGTTTACCCCGGGATTACACAGATACGCAGTATTTT. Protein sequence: CASSLPRDYTDTQYF.

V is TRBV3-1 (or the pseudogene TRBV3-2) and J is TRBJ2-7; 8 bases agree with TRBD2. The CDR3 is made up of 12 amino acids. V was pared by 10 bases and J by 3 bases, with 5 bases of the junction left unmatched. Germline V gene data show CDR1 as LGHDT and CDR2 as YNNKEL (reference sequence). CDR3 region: CATGGVNYEQYF. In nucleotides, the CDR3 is TGTGCCACGGGGGGGGTGAACTACGAGCAGTACTTC.

Here the CDR3 reads CATSDQTTSQYF. In nucleotides, the CDR3 is TGTGCCACCAGTGACCAAACTACCTCCCAGTACTTC. V and J are TRBV24-1 and TRBJ2-5; D remains ambiguous. Trimming stripped 4 bases from V and 9 bases from J, with 11 bases between. The CDR3 is 12 residues long. CDR1 is KGHDR and CDR2 is SFDVKD in the germline V gene.

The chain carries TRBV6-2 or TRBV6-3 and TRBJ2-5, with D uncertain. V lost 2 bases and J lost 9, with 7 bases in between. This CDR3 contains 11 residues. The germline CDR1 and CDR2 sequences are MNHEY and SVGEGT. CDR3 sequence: CASSYRGAQYF. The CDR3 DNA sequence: TGTGCCAGCAGTTACCGTGGGGCCCAGTACTTC.

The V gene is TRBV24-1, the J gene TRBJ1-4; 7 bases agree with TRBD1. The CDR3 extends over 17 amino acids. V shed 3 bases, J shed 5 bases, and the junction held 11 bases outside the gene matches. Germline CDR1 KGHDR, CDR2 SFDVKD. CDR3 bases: TGTGCCACCAGTGATCCGCCATACAGGGGCCAAAATGAAAAACTGTTTTTT. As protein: CATSDPPYRGQNEKLFF.

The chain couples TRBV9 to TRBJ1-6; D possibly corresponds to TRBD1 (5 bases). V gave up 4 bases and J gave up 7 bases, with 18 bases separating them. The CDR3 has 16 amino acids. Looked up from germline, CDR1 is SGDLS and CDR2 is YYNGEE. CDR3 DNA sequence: TGTGCCAGCAGCAGAACAACCGGGACTGTGAATTCACCCCTCCACTTT. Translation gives CASSRTTGTVNSPLHF.

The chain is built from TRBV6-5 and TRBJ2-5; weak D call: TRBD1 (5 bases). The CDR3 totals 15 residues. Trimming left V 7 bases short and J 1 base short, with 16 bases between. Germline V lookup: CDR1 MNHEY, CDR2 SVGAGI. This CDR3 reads CASKRGTESQETQYF. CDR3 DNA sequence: TGTGCCAGCAAAAGGGGCACGGAGTCCCAAGAGACCCAGTACTTC.

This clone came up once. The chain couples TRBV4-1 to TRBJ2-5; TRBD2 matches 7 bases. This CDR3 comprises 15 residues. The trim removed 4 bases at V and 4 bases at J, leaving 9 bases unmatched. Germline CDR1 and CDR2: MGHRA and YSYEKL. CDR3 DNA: TGCGCCAGCAGCCCCTTTGGGGTAGCGGGAGAGACCCAGTACTTC. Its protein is CASSPFGVAGETQYF.

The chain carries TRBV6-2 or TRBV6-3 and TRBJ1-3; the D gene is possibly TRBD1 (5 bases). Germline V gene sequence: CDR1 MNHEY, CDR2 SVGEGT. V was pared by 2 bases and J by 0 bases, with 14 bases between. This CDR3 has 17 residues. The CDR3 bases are TGTGCCAGCAGTTACGAGTGGGGACGGATCTCTGGAAACACCATATATTTT. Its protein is CASSYEWGRISGNTIYF.

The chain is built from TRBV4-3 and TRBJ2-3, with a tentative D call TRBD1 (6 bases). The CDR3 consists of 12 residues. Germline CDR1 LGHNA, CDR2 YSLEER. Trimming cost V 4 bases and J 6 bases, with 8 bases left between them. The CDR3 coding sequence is TGCGCCAGCAGCCTACAGGGTGATACGCAGTATTTT. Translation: CASSLQGDTQYF.

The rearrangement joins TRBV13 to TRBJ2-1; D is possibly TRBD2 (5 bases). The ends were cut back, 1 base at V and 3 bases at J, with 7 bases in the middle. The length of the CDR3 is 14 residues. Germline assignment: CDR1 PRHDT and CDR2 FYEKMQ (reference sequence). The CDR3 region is CASSLAGNYNEQFF. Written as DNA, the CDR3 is TGTGCCAGCAGCTTAGCGGGGAACTACAATGAGCAGTTCTTC.